These 32 T cell receptor beta chains originate from one sample sequenced in a study of molecular identifiers for immune sequencing clone quantification. TCRdb ran MiXCR on the PCR reads and lists one entry per CDR3 protein. Altogether about 500,000 distinct CDR3 sequences are present, 20% to 25% being singletons, with the ten largest covering 0.7% to 0.95%. The sequencing sample was made of naive CD8+ T cells from blood, with Jurkat cell RNA spiked in. Subset indicated: FACS-sorted CD8+CD4-CCR7+CD45RA+ naive T cells. The source is a human donor in good health. Some libraries in this study had Jurkat cell RNA spiked in.

The chain carries TRBV6-2 or TRBV6-3 and TRBJ2-1, with TRBD1 matching over 8 bases. The CDR3 has 14 amino acids. CDR1 is MNHEY, CDR2 SVGEGT, per germline. Germline trimming cut 3 bases from V and 9 bases from J; bases unmatched to any gene: 7. CDR3 nucleotides: TGTGCCAGCAGTTATCCAGGGGGCTTGGGTGAGCAGTTCTTC. This codes for CASSYPGGLGEQFF.

The chain uses TRBV27 and TRBJ2-2; a weak D match, TRBD1 (6 bases). Germline V lookup: CDR1 MNHEY, CDR2 SMNVEV (reference sequence). V dropped 5 bases and J dropped 5 bases, with 12 bases sitting between them. This CDR3 is 14 amino acids long. CDR3 coding DNA: TGTGCCAGCAGTGGACAGAGGAATACCGGGGAGCTGTTTTTT. Translated, it gives CASSGQRNTGELFF.

This clonotype was seen many times. The chain employs TRBV7-6 and TRBJ2-7, with 10 bases aligning to TRBD2. The CDR3 has 13 amino acids. CDR1 SGHVS and CDR2 FNYEAQ come from the germline V gene. The junction had 1 base not matched to a gene; V was cut back by 3 bases and J by 5 bases. The CDR3: CASSFLAGDEQYF. Written as DNA, the CDR3 is TGTGCCAGCAGCTTCCTAGCGGGAGACGAGCAGTACTTC.

The chain combines TRBV9 with TRBJ1-4, with a weak D call TRBD1 (6 bases). The germline gives CDR1 SGDLS, CDR2 YYNGEE. V dropped 3 bases and J dropped 7 bases, with 13 bases sitting between them. This CDR3 spans 14 amino acids. The CDR3 region is CASSATGMGEKLFF. Written as DNA, the CDR3 is TGTGCCAGCAGCGCGACAGGTATGGGTGAAAAACTGTTTTTT.

This clonotype has ten or more counts. V usage is TRBV28 and J usage is TRBJ1-1; 7 bases are shared with TRBD1. Germline CDR1 and CDR2: MDHEN and SYDVKM. This CDR3 has 16 amino acids. Trimming removed 3 bases from V and 0 bases from J; junction bases left unmatched: 7. In DNA form, the CDR3 reads TGTGCCAGCAGTTTCTCAGGGGGTGCTATGAACACTGAAGCTTTCTTT. Translated: CASSFSGGAMNTEAFF.

In its sample, this clonotype was seen a few times. The chain combines TRBV28 with TRBJ2-1; 13 positions match TRBD2. Germline assignment: CDR1 MDHEN and CDR2 SYDVKM. This CDR3 is built from 15 residues. Unmatched junction bases numbered 6, after V lost 5 bases and J lost 8 bases. The CDR3 reads CASSQGLAGYYEQFF. In nucleotides, the CDR3 is TGTGCCAGCAGTCAGGGACTAGCGGGATACTATGAGCAGTTCTTC. Full variable domain (missing parts from reference TRBV28 and TRBJ2-1): DVKVTQSSRYLVKRTGEKVFLECVQDMDHENMFWYRQDPGLGLRLIYFSYDVKMKEKGDIPEGYSVSREKKERFSLILESASTNQTSMYLCASSQGLAGYYEQFFGPGTRLTVL.

This chain joins TRBV27 and TRBJ2-7; D assignment may be TRBD1 or TRBD2 (5 bases each). V gave up 4 bases and J gave up 3 bases, with 13 bases separating them. The CDR3 has 14 residues. From germline, CDR1 is MNHEY and CDR2 SMNVEV (reference sequence). The CDR3 here is CASSYGTRSYEQYF. CDR3 in DNA: TGTGCCAGCAGTTACGGGACGAGGAGCTACGAGCAGTACTTC.

This clonotype was seen only once. This rearrangement joins TRBV12-3 or TRBV12-4 to TRBJ2-1; D remains ambiguous. V was shortened by 7 bases and J by 8 bases, with 27 bases between the two germline ends. The CDR3 loop spans 17 amino acids. The CDR3 DNA sequence: TGTGCCAGCACACCGGGTCGAGAAAATTGGCGTGAGGATGAGCAGTTCTTC. Translating it yields CASTPGRENWREDEQFF.

This clonotype turned up a few times. The rearrangement joins TRBV19 to TRBJ2-3; the D gene is possibly TRBD1 (6 bases). The length of the CDR3 is 19 residues. The V end was cut by 0 bases, the J end by 1 base, with 20 bases between. Germline V gene lookup returns CDR1 LNHDA and CDR2 SQIVND (reference sequence). The CDR3 sequence: CASSIDPPLRRGGTDTQYF. The CDR3 DNA reads as TGTGCCAGTAGTATAGACCCACCACTGCGCAGGGGAGGCACAGATACGCAGTATTTT.

This clonotype was seen many times. The rearrangement uses TRBV7-9 and TRBJ1-1; D not certain. V dropped 3 bases and J dropped 6 bases, with 11 bases sitting between them. The CDR3 is 13 residues long. The germline gives CDR1 SEHNR, CDR2 FQNEAQ (reference sequence). Here the CDR3 reads CASSFVSGPEAFF. The CDR3 DNA sequence: TGTGCCAGCAGCTTCGTTTCTGGGCCTGAAGCTTTCTTT.

This clonotype was found a few times. V usage is TRBV7-6 and J usage is TRBJ1-5, with D tentatively TRBD1 (6 bases). The CDR3 consists of 14 residues. CDR1 and CDR2 from the germline V gene are SGHVS and FNYEAQ. V was pared by 5 bases and J by 4 bases, with 12 bases between. CDR3 in amino acids: CASSTGMGNQPQHF. The CDR3 DNA sequence: TGTGCCAGCAGCACAGGGATGGGAAATCAGCCCCAGCATTTT.

J is TRBJ2-1 and V is TRBV5-1; the match to TRBD2 covers 12 bases. The CDR3 has 16 residues. The germline V gene encodes CDR1 SGHRS and CDR2 YFSETQ. V lost 0 bases, J lost 4 bases, and 2 bases stayed unmatched. The CDR3 coding sequence is TGCGCCAGCAGCTTGGGACTAGCGGGGGATTACAATGAGCAGTTCTTC. Its protein product is CASSLGLAGDYNEQFF. The variable domain in full, completed from reference TRBV5-1 and TRBJ2-1, reads KAGVTQTPRYLIKTRGQQVTLSCSPISGHRSVSWYQQTPGQGLQFLFEYFSETQRNKGNFPGRFSGRQFSNSRSEMNVSTLELGDSALYLCASSLGLAGDYNEQFFGPGTRLTVL.

Ten or more counts support this clonotype. The rearrangement joins TRBV2 to TRBJ2-7; weak D call: TRBD1 (5 bases). The CDR3 runs to 10 residues. Germline V gene data show CDR1 as SNHLY and CDR2 as FYNNEI. V was pared by 8 bases and J by 6 bases, with 8 bases between. CDR3: CASRRGEQYF. The DNA for the CDR3 is TGTGCCAGCCGAAGGGGCGAGCAGTACTTC.

This clonotype was seen repeatedly, ten times or more. The V and J genes are TRBV2 and TRBJ1-2, with a possible D match to TRBD1 (5 bases). Germline V gene data show CDR1 as SNHLY and CDR2 as FYNNEI. The CDR3 consists of 12 residues. Trimming stripped 4 bases from V and 6 bases from J, with 9 bases between. The CDR3 protein is CASSAEGHGYTF. The CDR3 coding sequence is TGTGCCAGCAGTGCTGAGGGACATGGCTACACCTTC.

This clonotype has a handful of counts. This CDR3 is CATGTGGQNEKLFF. The DNA for the CDR3 is TGTGCCACCGGGACAGGGGGCCAGAATGAAAAACTGTTTTTT. This rearrangement joins TRBV24-1 to TRBJ1-4, with 12 bases matching TRBD1. The ends lost 9 bases at V and 5 bases at J; junction bases unmatched: 3. The CDR3 has 14 residues. Germline V gives CDR1 KGHDR, CDR2 SFDVKD.

V gene TRBV9 combines with J gene TRBJ1-3; D is uncertain. CDR1 is SGDLS, CDR2 YYNGEE, per germline. The CDR3 runs to 15 residues. The V end lost 7 bases, the J end lost 0 bases, and 14 bases lay between the germline ends. CDR3 in amino acids: CASSLQPFSGNTIYF. The CDR3 coding sequence is TGTGCCAGCTCCCTACAGCCTTTCTCTGGAAACACCATATATTTT.

At least ten counts were recorded for this clonotype. The gene calls are TRBV15 and TRBJ1-1, with D unclear. Germline V gives CDR1 LNHNV, CDR2 YYDKDF (reference sequence). Trimming shortened V by 5 bases and J by 6 bases, and 10 bases separated the two germline ends. This CDR3 region has 12 residues. CDR3: CATSAPSSEAFF. CDR3 bases: TGTGCCACCAGCGCTCCTAGCTCTGAAGCTTTCTTT.

This clonotype has more than one count but fewer than ten. Here the CDR3 DNA reads TGTGCCAGCAGTTTATCGGGCAGTAACTATGGCTACACCTTC. Its protein product is CASSLSGSNYGYTF. This chain links TRBV27 with TRBJ1-2; D unresolved. CDR1 and CDR2 (germline): MNHEY, SMNVEV (reference sequence). The CDR3 runs to 14 residues. Trimming left V 0 bases short and J 1 base short, with 6 bases between.

The rearrangement uses TRBV28 and TRBJ2-2; D might be TRBD1 (5 bases). CDR3 length: 15 amino acids. V dropped 8 bases and J dropped 7 bases, with 20 bases sitting between them. CDR1 MDHEN and CDR2 SYDVKM come from the germline V gene. CDR3 sequence reads: CASLLGRAPNGELFF. The CDR3 bases are TGTGCCAGCCTTCTTGGCAGGGCGCCTAACGGGGAGCTGTTTTTT.

The rearrangement links TRBV15 to TRBJ2-1; 10 nucleotides align to TRBD2. CDR3 length: 15 amino acids. Germline assignment: CDR1 LNHNV and CDR2 YYDKDF (reference sequence). V lost 4 bases to trimming and J lost 8 bases; unmatched junction nucleotides: 8. This CDR3 is CATSIPASGSDEQFF. In DNA form, the CDR3 reads TGTGCCACCAGCATTCCGGCTAGCGGGAGTGATGAGCAGTTCTTC.

On this clonotype: Being one base from a much bigger clone, this may be a read error. The rearrangement uses TRBV28 and TRBJ2-5; TRBD2 agrees at 7 bases. Germline assignment: CDR1 MDHEN and CDR2 SYDVKM. V trimming: 6 bases; J trimming: 2 bases; junction bases outside the gene matches: 15. The CDR3 is 17 residues long. CDR3 in DNA: TGTGCCAGCAGCGCCCCCCCAGCTGCGGGGGATCAAGAGACCCAGTACTTC. Translating gives CASSAPPAAGDQETQYF.

This clonotype was counted a few times. Germline and junction disagree at one end, which may indicate a read error. The rearrangement joins TRBV13 to TRBJ2-1; TRBD1 is a possible D gene (6 bases). The CDR3 length is 14 residues. The germline CDR1 and CDR2 sequences are PRHDT and FYEKMQ (reference sequence). CDR3 loop: CASSLGGRGNEQFF. The CDR3, as DNA: TGTGCCAGCAGCCTAGGGGGTCGGGGAAATGAGCAGTTCTTC.

This clonotype was observed many times. The CDR3 region has the DNA TGTGCCAGCAGTTACCAACGTCAGCCCCAGCATTTT. Its protein product is CASSYQRQPQHF. V usage is TRBV6-2 or TRBV6-3 and J usage is TRBJ1-5, with D unresolved. V dropped 2 bases and J dropped 6 bases, with 5 bases sitting between them. The CDR3 contains 12 residues. The germline V gene has CDR1 MNHEY and CDR2 SVGEGT.

This clonotype was observed at least ten times. The gene calls are TRBV3-1 and TRBJ1-1; no reliable D call. Germline-derived CDR1 and CDR2 are LGHDT and YNNKEL (reference sequence). The CDR3 spans 12 residues. V was trimmed by 4 bases and J by 6 bases, leaving 9 bases between them. In nucleotides, the CDR3 is TGTGCCAGCAGCCCTGGACTGGCTGAAGCTTTCTTT. Encoded protein: CASSPGLAEAFF.

This clonotype has more than one count but fewer than ten. This chain connects TRBV20-1 to TRBJ2-7, with D maybe TRBD1 (6 bases). The germline CDR1 and CDR2 sequences are DFQATT and SNEGSKA (reference sequence). The germline V and J ends were trimmed by 0 bases and 2 bases, with 11 bases remaining between them. This CDR3 has 14 residues. CDR3 DNA sequence: TGCAGTGCTAGAGAATTGGGGGCTACCTACGAGCAGTACTTC. Translated: CSARELGATYEQYF.

The chain carries TRBV30 and TRBJ2-7, with D possibly called TRBD1 or TRBD2 (5 bases each). Trimming removed 0 bases at V and 5 bases at J, with 11 bases between. The CDR3 is 13 amino acids. The germline V gene encodes CDR1 GTSNPN and CDR2 SVGIG (reference sequence). The CDR3 spells CAWSVQGVDEQYF. The CDR3 DNA sequence: TGTGCCTGGAGTGTTCAGGGAGTCGACGAGCAGTACTTC.

This clonotype was observed at least ten times. The chain recombines TRBV4-3 with TRBJ2-3; no reliable D call. Germline V gene data show CDR1 as LGHNA and CDR2 as YSLEER. The CDR3 contains 13 residues. V was cut by 1 base and J by 6 bases, with 8 bases left in between. The CDR3: CASSQGSRDTQYF. The CDR3 bases are TGCGCCAGCAGCCAAGGCTCTAGGGATACGCAGTATTTT.

To note about this clonotype: One end of the junction does not line up with germline, which may come from a read error. The V call is TRBV7-8, the J call TRBJ2-3, with D unresolved. Looked up from germline, CDR1 is SGHVS and CDR2 is FQNEAQ. The CDR3 totals 15 residues. CDR3 bases: TGTGCCAGCGGCTTAGTCGGACGCCGCACAGATACGCAGTATTTC. Protein: CASGLVGRRTDTQYF.

This clonotype was counted many times. The rearrangement joins TRBV6-2 or TRBV6-3 to TRBJ1-5; a weak D match, TRBD1 (5 bases). CDR1 and CDR2 from the germline V gene are MNHEY and SVGEGT. The CDR3 is made up of 16 amino acids. The V end was cut by 4 bases, the J end by 7 bases, with 20 bases between. CDR3 sequence (DNA): TGTGCCAGCAGTTCTCTTGGGGTTAGCTGGGACCAGCCCCAGCATTTT. Amino acid sequence: CASSSLGVSWDQPQHF.

This clonotype was detected ten times or more. The genes are TRBV4-3 and TRBJ2-7; possibly TRBD1 or TRBD2 for D (5 bases each). Between the trimmed V and J ends, which lost 0 bases and 4 bases, there was a span of 16 bases. Germline lookup yields CDR1 LGHNA and CDR2 YSLEER. CDR3 length: 16 amino acids. For the CDR3, the DNA is TGCGCCAGCAGCCAAGATTTAGCAGGGACCAGTTACGAGCAGTACTTC. Amino acids: CASSQDLAGTSYEQYF.

The table lists this clonotype with a few counts. The genes are TRBV5-6 and TRBJ2-4; no reliable D call. Germline CDR1 and CDR2: SGHDT and YYEEEE. Deletions cut 0 bases from V and 0 bases from J, with 4 bases between. This CDR3 spans 14 amino acids. The CDR3, as DNA: TGTGCCAGCAGCTTGGAGATAGCCAAAAACATTCAGTACTTC. Its translation is CASSLEIAKNIQYF.

Details on this clonotype: Since a much larger clone is just one base distant, this may be a read error. No conserved phenylalanine or tryptophan ends this CDR3, so it is likely a read error. The CDR3 protein is CASSPTGSPYEQYS. The CDR3 region has the DNA TGTGCCAGCAGCCCGACAGGGAGCCCCTACGAGCAGTACTCC. This chain links TRBV7-9 with TRBJ2-7; 7 nucleotides match TRBD1. Looked up from germline, CDR1 is SEHNR and CDR2 is FQNEAQ (reference sequence). J was trimmed by 2 bases and V by 5 bases; bases with no gene match: 6. CDR3 length: 14 residues.